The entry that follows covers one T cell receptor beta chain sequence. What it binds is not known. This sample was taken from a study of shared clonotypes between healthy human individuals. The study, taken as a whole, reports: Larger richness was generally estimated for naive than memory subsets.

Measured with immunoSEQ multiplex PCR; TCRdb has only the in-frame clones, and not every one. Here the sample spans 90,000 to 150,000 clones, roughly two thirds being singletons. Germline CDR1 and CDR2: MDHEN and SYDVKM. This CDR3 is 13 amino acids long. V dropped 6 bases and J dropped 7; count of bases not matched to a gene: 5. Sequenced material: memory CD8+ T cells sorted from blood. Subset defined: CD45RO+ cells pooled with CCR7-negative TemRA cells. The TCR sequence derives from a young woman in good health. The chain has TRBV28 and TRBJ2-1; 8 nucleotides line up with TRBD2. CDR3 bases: TGTGCCAGCAGAGCGGGAGAATTGAATGAGCAGTTCTTC. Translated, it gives CASRAGELNEQFF.